The subject of this entry is one T cell receptor beta chain. No antigen is known for it. This may arise from a read error, as a much more abundant clone is one base away. CDR3 size: 16 residues. The V gene's germline CDR1 is KGHSH and CDR2 LQKENI. The sample belongs to a study of T-cell reconstitution after alpha-beta-depleted transplantation in children. Study conclusions and caveats: Where some patients showed high TCRbeta diversity at day 60, it came from recipient T cells and thymic progenitors that had survived. Several hundred graft clones that had expanded were reportedly the source of alpha-beta T cells about two months after transplant. One year after transplant, T-cell counts and diversity came mostly from newly produced T cells.

The TCRbeta library was prepared with unique molecular identifiers. TCRdb used MiXCR to reprocess the PCR reads, holding one entry per CDR3 protein. Here the sample spans approximately 490,000 distinct CDR3 sequences, approximately 10% being singletons. The sample consisted of PBMCs, taken before TCRalphabeta/CD19-depleted stem cell transplant. This rearrangement joins TRBV18 to TRBJ2-1; the match to TRBD2 covers 7 bases. This clonotype was obtained from a child aged 2-15 years with inherited bone marrow failure, due to receive a stem cell transplant. As DNA, the CDR3 is TGTGCCAGCTCACCTCGGACTAGTTACCTTCACAATGACCAGTTCTTC. It yields the protein CASSPRTSYLHNDQFF.